This T cell receptor (beta chain) derives from a study of regulatory T cells in long-lasting Graves disease. Study conclusions and caveats: Peripheral blood was the sole material, not thyroid tissue.

With respect to this clonotype: Antigen: not known.

Time point indicated: newly diagnosed GD, antithyroid drugs for less than 3 months. PBMC RNA served as the TCR library source. Library construction for TCR beta used iRepertoire HTBI primers and Arm-PCR of CDR3 regions. TCRdb fed the multiplex PCR reads into MiXCR, producing one record per CDR3 protein. The sample has 380,000 or so distinct CDR3 sequences; 15% to 20% are singletons. In addition, the sample was reused for a study of T cells in Graves' hyperthyroidism and ophthalmopathy. Per that study: Graves' hyperthyroidism showing no ophthalmopathy progression within 18 months was considered stable.

The TCR sequence derives from a woman aged 18-29 years with Graves disease. The sample here was peripheral blood mononuclear cells (PBMCs), taken at new diagnosis, from a patient treated with antithyroid drugs.

The CDR3 region is CASSFMGRGLFF. CDR3 DNA sequence: TGTGCCAGCAGTTTTATGGGAAGGGGACTGTTTTTT. The rearrangement joins TRBV28 to TRBJ1-4, with D maybe TRBD1 (5 bases). The ends were cut back, 3 bases at V and 13 bases at J, with 12 bases in the middle. This CDR3 comprises 12 residues. Germline V lookup: CDR1 MDHEN, CDR2 SYDVKM.